Below, 27 T cell receptor beta chains from the same sample are listed, as sequenced in a study of breast tumors, draining lymph nodes, adjacent tissues. Each CDR3 protein is one row after TCRdb ran MiXCR on the multiplex PCR reads. The sample shows 250,000 or so distinct CDR3 sequences, around 31% of them seen only once. Axillary draining lymph nodes of breast cancer patients supplied the node samples. Sequencing input: axillary lymph node tissue. The receptors were gathered from a female donor with breast cancer. Some clones in this sample may be carry-over from other donors' samples.

The chain carries TRBV29-1 and TRBJ1-2, with D maybe TRBD1 (6 bases). Germline V lookup: CDR1 SQVTM, CDR2 ANQGSEA. V was shortened by 4 bases and J by 5 bases, with 11 bases between the two germline ends. The CDR3 length is 12 residues. The CDR3 protein is CSVGDIQYGYTF. The DNA for the CDR3 is TGCAGCGTTGGGGACATACAATATGGCTACACCTTC. The entire variable domain, with the rest obtained from reference TRBV29-1 and TRBJ1-2, is as follows: SAVISQKPSRDICQRGTSLTIQCQVDSQVTMMFWYRQQPGQSLTLIATANQGSEATYESGFVIDKFPISRPNLTFSTLTVSNMSPEDSSIYLCSVGDIQYGYTFGSGTRLTVV.

The rearrangement links TRBV4-1 to TRBJ1-2, with D possibly being TRBD1 (5 bases). The germline CDR1 and CDR2 sequences are MGHRA and YSYEKL. CDR3 length: 15 residues. The ends were cut back, 1 base at V and 7 bases at J, with 16 bases in the middle. The CDR3 nucleotides read TGCGCCAGCAGCCAAGTAGATATGGGGAGGGGTGGCTACACCTTC. This gives the protein CASSQVDMGRGGYTF.

This clonotype turned up a few times. The chain employs TRBV12-5 and TRBJ2-7; D may be TRBD1 (6 bases). The V end lost 1 base, the J end lost 0 bases, and 13 bases lay between the germline ends. The germline gives CDR1 LGHNT, CDR2 FRNRAP. The CDR3 runs to 16 residues. The CDR3 protein is CASGLGQGGHSYEQYF. The DNA of the CDR3 is TGTGCTAGTGGTTTGGGTCAAGGGGGACACTCCTACGAGCAGTACTTC.

The table lists this clonotype with many counts. The rearrangement joins TRBV12-3 or TRBV12-4 to TRBJ1-2; no clear D. Trimming left V 2 bases short and J 8 bases short, with 15 bases between. The CDR3 length is 14 residues. The CDR3 nucleotides are TGTGCCAGCAGTTTAACTGGGCAGCTTGCCGGCTACACCTTC. This codes for CASSLTGQLAGYTF.

This clonotype was detected ten times or more. CDR3: CASSDTLYNEQFF. The CDR3 bases are TGTGCCAGCAGTGATACCCTATACAATGAGCAGTTCTTC. V and J are TRBV2 and TRBJ2-1; D is ambiguous. The CDR3 extends over 13 amino acids. V gave up 3 bases and J gave up 4 bases, with 7 bases separating them. The germline V gene has CDR1 SNHLY and CDR2 FYNNEI.

Concerning this clonotype itself: Being one base from a much bigger clone, this may be a read error. This rearrangement joins TRBV12-3 or TRBV12-4 to TRBJ2-3; 9 positions match TRBD2. CDR3 size: 15 residues. Here the CDR3 reads CASSRRGGEADTQCF. The DNA for the CDR3 is TGTGCCAGCAGTCGCCGCGGGGGGGAGGCAGATACGCAGTGTTTT.

This clonotype has ten or more counts. The chain recombines TRBV20-1 with TRBJ1-5, with D unclear. Trimming shortened V by 0 bases and J by 6 bases, and 9 bases separated the two germline ends. Germline V gene data show CDR1 as DFQATT and CDR2 as SNEGSKA (reference sequence). This CDR3 region has 13 residues. In nucleotides, the CDR3 is TGCAGTGCTAGAGAACCCGGGTCTCAGCCCCAGCATTTT. It codes for CSAREPGSQPQHF.

This clonotype was seen a handful of times. The rearrangement joins TRBV5-4 to TRBJ2-5, with 7 bases identical to TRBD2. The CDR3 extends over 16 amino acids. The germline V gene encodes CDR1 SGHNT and CDR2 YYREEE (reference sequence). Unmatched junction bases numbered 8, after V lost 1 base and J lost 2 bases. As DNA, the CDR3 is TGTGCCAGCAGCTTGTTATCTAGCGGAAGTCAAGAGACCCAGTACTTC. Protein: CASSLLSSGSQETQYF.

Regarding this clonotype: A much larger clone sits a single nucleotide away, making a read error possible. Written as DNA, the CDR3 is TGTGCCAGCAGTACAGGGAGGACTCAGCCCCAGCATTTT. Amino acid sequence: CASSTGRTQPQHF. This chain connects TRBV5-6 to TRBJ1-5; D is perhaps TRBD1 (6 bases). The CDR3 contains 13 residues. Per germline, CDR1 SGHDT and CDR2 YYEEEE. The V and J ends lost 5 bases and 6 bases respectively, with 12 bases between them.

This clonotype has just a few counts. A much larger clone lies a single base off, so this may be a read error. The chain links TRBV12-3 or TRBV12-4 to TRBJ2-7; D may be TRBD1 (5 bases). The CDR3 sequence is 14 residues long. Between the trimmed V and J ends, which lost 4 bases and 5 bases, there was a span of 15 bases. The CDR3 loop reads CASSYPGQGDEQYF. The DNA of the CDR3 is TGTGCCAGCAGTTACCCCGGGCAGGGCGACGAGCAGTACTTC.

This clonotype was counted at least ten times. V usage is TRBV20-1 and J usage is TRBJ2-5, with D unclear. Germline V gene data show CDR1 as DFQATT and CDR2 as SNEGSKA (reference sequence). V was shortened by 7 bases and J by 6 bases, with 15 bases between the two germline ends. The CDR3 contains 12 residues. CDR3 nucleotide sequence: TGCAGTGGCGAGCTGGAAGGGAAGACCCAGTACTTC. Translation gives CSGELEGKTQYF.

This clonotype was seen a few times. The rearrangement joins TRBV12-3 or TRBV12-4 to TRBJ2-1; 9 nucleotides agree with TRBD1. Trimming removed 6 bases from V and 14 bases from J; junction bases left unmatched: 14. The CDR3 sequence is 14 residues long. CDR3 DNA: TGTGCCAGCAGACCGCGGACAGGGGTATCCGCCAAGTTCTTC. It specifies CASRPRTGVSAKFF.

This clonotype came up a few times. V and J are TRBV6-5 and TRBJ1-2; D unclear. The germline gives CDR1 MNHEY, CDR2 SVGAGI. Trimming stripped 0 bases from V and 7 bases from J, with 18 bases between. There are 16 residues in the CDR3. The DNA for the CDR3 is TGTGCCAGCAGTTACTCGATGGTAGCATCCGGTTCTGGCTACACCTTC. Residues: CASSYSMVASGSGYTF.

This clonotype was counted many times. The V and J genes are TRBV20-1 and TRBJ2-3; TRBD2 matches 10 bases. V was pared by 3 bases and J by 5 bases, with 8 bases of the junction left unmatched. CDR3 length equals 15 residues. Germline CDR1 reads DFQATT; CDR2 reads SNEGSKA (reference sequence). The CDR3 DNA is TGCAGTGCTAGCCTGACTAGCGGGTTGATAGATACGCAGTATTTT. This gives the protein CSASLTSGLIDTQYF.

In its sample, this clonotype was seen many times. V gene TRBV5-1 combines with J gene TRBJ2-1; D is possibly TRBD2 (6 bases). Trimming removed 4 bases at V and 7 bases at J, with 18 bases between. The CDR3 totals 15 residues. Germline CDR1 reads SGHRS; CDR2 reads YFSETQ. The CDR3 nucleotides are TGCGCCAGCAGCAGTCTGGCCGGGAGAAAGAATGAGCAGTTCTTC. It codes for CASSSLAGRKNEQFF.

A few counts support this clonotype. The chain is built from TRBV5-8 and TRBJ1-2; 7 nucleotides match TRBD1. Germline loops: CDR1 SGHTS, CDR2 YDEGEE. The length of the CDR3 is 13 residues. Trimming at V came to 4 bases and at J to 8 bases, leaving 8 bases not matched to a gene. CDR3 amino acids: CASSRGQANGYTF. The CDR3 bases are TGTGCCAGCAGCCGAGGACAGGCCAACGGCTACACCTTC.

This clonotype occurred a few times. The V call is TRBV28, the J call TRBJ1-3; D is undetermined. Germline loops: CDR1 MDHEN, CDR2 SYDVKM. This CDR3 contains 15 residues. V was cut by 9 bases and J by 2 bases, with 17 bases left in between. The CDR3, as DNA: TGTGCCAGTACCCGGACGATGGCCCCTGGAAACACCATATATTTT. Translation: CASTRTMAPGNTIYF.

This clonotype was counted many times. V gene TRBV12-3 or TRBV12-4 combines with J gene TRBJ2-2, with TRBD1 as a possible D gene (6 bases). The CDR3 has 14 residues. V was trimmed by 10 bases and J by 1 base, leaving 13 bases between them. The CDR3 here is CATRLGQNTGELFF. In DNA form, the CDR3 reads TGTGCCACCCGATTGGGACAGAACACCGGGGAGCTGTTTTTT.

Notes on this clonotype: Given a much more abundant clone one base away, this may be a read error. This chain connects TRBV11-2 to TRBJ2-1; 8 bases match TRBD1. In germline, CDR1 is SGHAT, CDR2 FQNNGV. Unmatched junction bases numbered 10, after V lost 8 bases and J lost 4 bases. CDR3 length equals 15 residues. CDR3 DNA sequence: TGTGCCAGCGGTTCCCCGGGACAGGAGTACAATGAGCAGTTCTTC. Translating it yields CASGSPGQEYNEQFF.

This clonotype was found many times. The rearrangement uses TRBV2 and TRBJ1-4; TRBD1 matches at 7 bases. The CDR3 runs to 11 residues. The germline V gene encodes CDR1 SNHLY and CDR2 FYNNEI. V gave up 5 bases and J gave up 14 bases; unmatched junction bases: 5. CDR3 sequence (DNA): TGTGCCAGCAGTACAGGGGTTTCGCTGTTTTTT. Amino acid sequence: CASSTGVSLFF.

This clonotype was seen at least ten times. V is TRBV2 and J is TRBJ2-7; D possibly uses TRBD1 or TRBD2 (6 bases each). Per the germline V gene, CDR1 is SNHLY and CDR2 is FYNNEI. Trimming removed 5 bases at V and 3 bases at J, with 11 bases between. This CDR3 contains 13 residues. In DNA form, the CDR3 reads TGTGCCAGCAGTACAGGGACTTACTACGAGCAGTACTTC. It is translated as CASSTGTYYEQYF.

Many counts were recorded for this clonotype. This chain connects TRBV20-1 to TRBJ2-1; the D is unclear. The CDR3 is 14 residues long. Trimming stripped 6 bases from V and 0 bases from J, with 12 bases between. The germline V gene encodes CDR1 DFQATT and CDR2 SNEGSKA (reference sequence). CDR3 amino acids: CSAVQISSYNEQFF. In nucleotides, the CDR3 is TGCAGTGCCGTTCAGATTTCCTCCTACAATGAGCAGTTCTTC.

A note on this clonotype: A much larger clone differs by one base, so this may be a read error. This chain uses TRBV11-2 with TRBJ2-7; D uncertain. CDR3 size: 13 residues. Germline lookup yields CDR1 SGHAT and CDR2 FQNNGV. V was shortened by 2 bases and J by 5 bases, with 10 bases between the two germline ends. The CDR3 sequence: CASSLSPAHEQYF. The CDR3 DNA reads as TGTGCCAGCAGCTTAAGCCCGGCCCACGAGCAGTACTTC.

This rearrangement joins TRBV28 to TRBJ2-7; D possibly corresponds to TRBD1 (5 bases). Deletions cut 8 bases from V and 0 bases from J, with 14 bases between. Germline CDR1 reads MDHEN; CDR2 reads SYDVKM. The CDR3 has 14 residues. CDR3 region: CASEARATSYEQYF. The CDR3 nucleotides are TGTGCCAGCGAGGCCAGGGCGACCTCCTACGAGCAGTACTTC. The entire variable domain, with the rest obtained from reference TRBV28 and TRBJ2-7, is as follows: DVKVTQSSRYLVKRTGEKVFLECVQDMDHENMFWYRQDPGLGLRLIYFSYDVKMKEKGDIPEGYSVSREKKERFSLILESASTNQTSMYLCASEARATSYEQYFGPGTRLTVT.

This CDR3 is CASRGTGLTYVLTF. The DNA of the CDR3 is TGTGCCAGCAGGGGGACAGGATTGACCTACGTCCTGACTTTC. The genes are TRBV2 and TRBJ2-6; 8 nucleotides align to TRBD1. V lost 6 bases, J lost 11 bases, and 9 bases stayed unmatched. The CDR3 consists of 14 residues. Germline V gives CDR1 SNHLY, CDR2 FYNNEI.

This clonotype showed up many times. This chain uses TRBV12-3 or TRBV12-4 with TRBJ2-3, with 10 bases aligning to TRBD2. The J segment lost 1 base and the V segment lost 4 bases, leaving 5 bases of the junction unmatched. The CDR3 length is 16 residues. The chain's CDR3 is CASSSSGLAGTDTQYF. CDR3 in DNA: TGTGCCAGCAGTTCCTCCGGACTAGCGGGCACAGATACGCAGTATTTT.

The chain recombines TRBV28 with TRBJ2-7; D is ambiguous. Trimming took off 3 bases at V and 2 bases at J, with 8 bases between the two ends. From germline, CDR1 is MDHEN and CDR2 SYDVKM. There are 13 residues in the CDR3. The DNA of the CDR3 is TGTGCCAGCAGTTTCGGAGTAGCCTACGAGCAGTACTTC. Residues: CASSFGVAYEQYF.